Following are 12 T cell receptor beta chains from one sample sequenced in a study of T cell responses to AZD1222 COVID-19 vaccine. The table came from immunoSEQ multiplex PCR; TCRdb's copy has only in-frame clones and leaves some out. The sample lists 140,000 or so clones; 80% to 95% were seen once. The specimen comprised peripheral blood, sampled 28 days after the second AZD1222 dose. The receptors shown here come from an adult who received the AZD1222 COVID-19 vaccine.

This clone has a handful of counts. CDR3 nucleotide sequence: TGTGCCAGCAGCTTGAGAAGCGGGAGCCGCAACGAGCAGTACTTC. Translation: CASSLRSGSRNEQYF. J is TRBJ2-7 and V is TRBV5-4; 8 positions match TRBD2. V gave up 1 base and J gave up 5 bases; unmatched junction bases: 8. Germline V gives CDR1 SGHNT, CDR2 YYREEE (reference sequence). The CDR3 runs to 15 residues. Looking up the rest from reference TRBV5-4 and TRBJ2-7 gives the full variable domain: ETGVTQSPTHLIKTRGQQVTLRCSSQSGHNTVSWYQQALGQGPQFIFQYYREEENGRGNFPPRFSGLQFPNYSSELNVNALELDDSALYLCASSLRSGSRNEQYFGPGTRLTVT.

V and J are TRBV25-1 and TRBJ1-1, with D possibly matching TRBD1 (6 bases). This CDR3 is built from 15 residues. With 3 bases removed from V and 2 bases from J, the gap between germline ends came to 13 bases. CDR1 MGHDK and CDR2 SYGVNS come from the germline V gene. The CDR3, as DNA: TGTGCCAGCAGTGAGGCTGGCAGGGGAAACACTGAAGCTTTCTTT. The encoded protein is CASSEAGRGNTEAFF.

The V gene is TRBV7-9, the J gene TRBJ2-7; the D gene is possibly TRBD1 (5 bases). CDR1 and CDR2 from the germline V gene are SEHNR and FQNEAQ (reference sequence). V was pared by 1 base and J by 6 bases, with 19 bases between. The CDR3 is 16 residues long. The CDR3 bases are TGTGCCAGCAGCTTAGTCCCCCTCCGACAGATACTCGAGCAGTACTTC. This sequence encodes CASSLVPLRQILEQYF.

The V and J genes are TRBV28 and TRBJ2-7, with TRBD1 as a possible D gene (5 bases). V lost 6 bases and J 4 bases, leaving 16 bases between the germline ends. Germline CDR1 and CDR2: MDHEN and SYDVKM. The CDR3 covers 14 residues. The CDR3 protein is CASSRQSLDYEQYF. The CDR3 DNA follows: TGTGCCAGCAGCAGACAGTCGCTAGATTACGAGCAGTACTTC.

This clone was seen just once. The rearrangement joins TRBV10-3 to TRBJ1-6, with D possibly being TRBD1 (5 bases). This CDR3 is 17 amino acids long. Trimming removed 0 bases at V and 0 bases at J, with 9 bases between. CDR1 is ENHRY and CDR2 is SYGVKD in the germline V gene. CDR3 region: CAISESPGGSYNSPLHF. The CDR3 DNA reads as TGTGCCATCAGTGAGTCCCCGGGGGGCTCCTATAATTCACCCCTCCACTTT.

This clone was seen a single time. This chain connects TRBV19 to TRBJ1-1; perhaps TRBD1 as D (6 bases). V lost 5 bases and J lost 0, with 10 bases in between. From germline, CDR1 is LNHDA and CDR2 SQIVND (reference sequence). The CDR3 runs to 14 residues. CDR3 sequence (DNA): TGTGCCAGTAGTTCACAGGGCATGAACACTGAAGCTTTCTTT. It encodes CASSSQGMNTEAFF.

V is TRBV18 and J is TRBJ1-5, with a weak D call TRBD1 (5 bases). This CDR3 contains 13 residues. Germline loops: CDR1 KGHSH, CDR2 LQKENI. Trimming shortened V by 6 bases and J by 4 bases, and 10 bases separated the two germline ends. The CDR3 protein is CASSRGGNQPQHF. As DNA, the CDR3 is TGTGCCAGCTCGCGTGGGGGTAATCAGCCCCAGCATTTT.

This clone was counted once. CDR3 nucleotides: TGTGCCAGTAGTATTGCCAGCGGCGAGACAGATACGCAGTATTTT. This encodes CASSIASGETDTQYF. The chain employs TRBV19 and TRBJ2-3; a possible D gene is TRBD2 (5 bases). The length of the CDR3 is 15 residues. Germline CDR1 is LNHDA and CDR2 is SQIVND (reference sequence). Trimming removed 3 bases at V and 3 bases at J, with 13 bases between.

In regard to this clone: Other DNA sequences from this sample encode an identical CDR3 as well. The chain is built from TRBV4-2 and TRBJ2-7; no clear D gene. The CDR3 sequence is 13 residues long. V gave up 0 bases and J gave up 0 bases, with 3 bases separating them. Germline V lookup: CDR1 LGHNA, CDR2 YNFKEQ. The CDR3 loop reads CASSQDRSYEQYF. CDR3 coding DNA: TGTGCCAGCAGCCAAGATCGCTCCTACGAGCAGTACTTC.

V usage is TRBV19 and J usage is TRBJ2-3; D is uncertain. This CDR3 is built from 13 residues. Trimming cost V 5 bases and J 5 bases, with 11 bases left between them. CDR1 is LNHDA, CDR2 SQIVND, per germline (reference sequence). This CDR3 reads CASSAPLVDTQYF. The CDR3 bases are TGTGCCAGTAGTGCCCCTCTGGTAGATACGCAGTATTTT.

This clone appeared once. This chain links TRBV5-6 with TRBJ1-6; D is possibly TRBD1 (5 bases). There are 14 residues in the CDR3. CDR1 is SGHDT and CDR2 is YYEEEE in the germline V gene. The V end lost 4 bases, the J end lost 7 bases, and 12 bases lay between the germline ends. CDR3 amino acids: CASSTGLPNSPLHF. CDR3 nucleotide sequence: TGTGCCAGCAGCACGGGACTTCCAAATTCACCCCTCCACTTT.

This chain links TRBV4-3 with TRBJ2-7, with a tentative D call TRBD2 (5 bases). Trimming left V 4 bases short and J 0 bases short, with 7 bases between. The length of the CDR3 is 13 residues. Germline lookup yields CDR1 LGHNA and CDR2 YSLEER. CDR3 sequence (DNA): TGCGCCAGCAGCCCAGGAGGCTCCTACGAGCAGTACTTC. Residues: CASSPGGSYEQYF.